The rows below give T cell receptor beta chains drawn from one sample of a study of T cells in Graves' hyperthyroidism and ophthalmopathy. TCRdb reanalysed the multiplex PCR reads using MiXCR and keeps one entry per CDR3 protein. The sample records over 500,000 distinct CDR3 sequences, roughly 45% being singletons. Sample: peripheral blood or thyroid tissue (not recorded which). Receptors were obtained from an adult woman with Graves' disease, either hyperthyroidism or ophthalmopathy (not recorded which). CDR3s include the opening cysteine and the closing phenylalanine or tryptophan. Each record gives: CDR3 protein, CDR3 DNA, J gene, D gene, V gene, clone size. D genes are given only for firm matches. Some rows mark clone size as missing; the rest say once, few, many or name a class of expanded clone.

CASSLDRAREQYF	TGCGCCAGCAGCTTGGACAGGGCACGAGAGCAGTACTTC	TRBJ2-7	NA	TRBV5-1	many
CASRLGTTEETQYF	TGTGCCAGCAGGCTGGGGACAACCGAAGAGACCCAGTACTTC	TRBJ2-5	NA	TRBV7-9	NA
CASRGLRVGRTQYF	TGTGCCAGCAGGGGACTGCGAGTCGGTCGGACCCAGTACTTC	TRBJ2-5	NA	TRBV2	few
CAIKDRGYGYTF	TGTGCCATTAAGGACAGGGGCTATGGCTACACCTTC	TRBJ1-2	TRBD1	TRBV19	NA
CSGSSGGVGRVTQYF	TGCAGCGGATCGAGCGGAGGGGTGGGGAGGGTGACCCAGTACTTC	TRBJ2-5	TRBD2	TRBV29-1	many
CASSPGGGSNTGELFF	TGTGCCAGCAGCCCCGGAGGAGGGTCGAACACCGGGGAGCTGTTTTTT	TRBJ2-2	NA	TRBV7-2	many
CASSVGGSGYGYTF	TGTGCCAGCAGCGTAGGGGGGTCCGGCTATGGCTACACCTTC	TRBJ1-2	NA	TRBV9	NA
CASSLGRAGERGYTF	TGTGCCAGCAGCTTAGGGCGTGCGGGAGAAAGGGGCTACACCTTC	TRBJ1-2	NA	TRBV7-8	NA
CASSRRQEGTQYF	TGTGCCAGCAGCCGAAGACAGGAAGGGACCCAGTACTTC	TRBJ2-5	NA	TRBV7-8	NA
CASSPRRTSSYEQYF	TGTGCCAGCAGCCCCCGGAGGACTAGCTCCTACGAGCAGTACTTC	TRBJ2-7	TRBD2	TRBV7-8	NA
CATSDPGEAGYTF	TGTGCCACCAGTGATCCAGGGGAAGCTGGCTACACCTTC	TRBJ1-2	NA	TRBV24-1	many
CASSPPEGDQPQHF	TGTGCCAGCAGCCCACCGGAGGGGGATCAGCCCCAGCATTTT	TRBJ1-5	NA	TRBV7-9	NA
CATSLGGGRQETQYF	TGTGCCACCAGCTTAGGGGGAGGACGCCAAGAGACCCAGTACTTC	TRBJ2-5	NA	TRBV15	once
CSGTTGATYEQYF	TGCAGTGGTACGACAGGGGCAACCTACGAGCAGTACTTC	TRBJ2-7	TRBD1	TRBV20-1	NA
CASSFSGAKAFF	TGTGCCAGCAGCTTTTCAGGTGCTAAGGCTTTCTTT	TRBJ1-1	NA	TRBV7-9	NA
CASSQAQGNEKLFF	TGTGCCAGCAGCCAAGCGCAGGGTAATGAAAAACTGTTTTTT	TRBJ1-4	NA	TRBV4-2	many
CASSLGTGLDSPLHF	TGTGCCAGCAGCTTAGGGACAGGATTGGATTCACCCCTCCACTTT	TRBJ1-6	TRBD1	TRBV5-6	many
CASPPYTEAFF	TGTGCCAGCCCCCCATACACTGAAGCTTTCTTT	TRBJ1-1	NA	TRBV19	NA
CASKVNSGPYEQYF	TGTGCCAGTAAGGTGAATAGCGGACCCTACGAGCAGTACTTC	TRBJ2-7	NA	TRBV19	NA
CASTRTLASPGQPQHF	TGTGCCAGTACGCGGACATTAGCCTCACCCGGTCAGCCCCAGCATTTT	TRBJ1-5	NA	TRBV19	few
CASSAGPTGEKKLFF	TGTGCCAGCAGTGCAGGTCCCACAGGGGAGAAAAAACTGTTTTTT	TRBJ1-4	TRBD1	TRBV25-1	NA
CASSSRPGQGDAGANVLTF	TGTGCCAGCAGCTCCCGACCGGGACAGGGGGATGCTGGGGCCAACGTCCTGACTTTC	TRBJ2-6	TRBD1	TRBV7-2	NA
CASSYGGGTLNEQYF	TGCGCCAGCAGCTACGGGGGGGGGACGCTGAACGAGCAGTACTTC	TRBJ2-7	TRBD2	TRBV5-1	few
CASNPRTDGGNTIYF	TGTGCCAGCAACCCTCGGACAGATGGTGGAAACACCATATATTTT	TRBJ1-3	NA	TRBV12-5	NA
CASSLDSGGSYEQYF	TGTGCCAGCAGCTTGGACTCGGGCGGCTCCTACGAGCAGTACTTC	TRBJ2-7	NA	TRBV11-2	NA
CSGQGDNEKLFF	TGCAGCGGGCAGGGGGATAATGAAAAACTGTTTTTT	TRBJ1-4	TRBD1	TRBV29-1	many
CASTARGNEAFF	TGTGCCAGCACGGCTCGGGGGAATGAAGCTTTCTTT	TRBJ1-1	NA	TRBV11-2	NA
CAISEQGDNQPQHF	TGTGCCATCAGTGAGCAGGGGGACAATCAGCCCCAGCATTTT	TRBJ1-5	TRBD1	TRBV10-3	NA
CSVGWTNEKLFF	TGCAGCGTTGGGTGGACTAATGAAAAACTGTTTTTT	TRBJ1-4	NA	TRBV29-1	NA
CASSSPGTGAEAFF	TGTGCCAGCAGTTCTCCCGGGACAGGGGCTGAAGCTTTCTTT	TRBJ1-1	TRBD1	TRBV27	NA
CATSSYDRGRETQYF	TGTGCCACCAGCAGTTACGACAGGGGGCGGGAGACCCAGTACTTC	TRBJ2-5	TRBD1	TRBV15	NA
CASSRQGVPLHF	TGTGCCAGCAGCCGACAGGGTGTACCCCTCCACTTT	TRBJ1-6	TRBD1	TRBV12-3/TRBV12-4	NA
CASSRGGLGDTGELFF	TGTGCCAGCAGCCGGGGGGGGCTCGGAGACACCGGGGAGCTGTTTTTT	TRBJ2-2	TRBD2	TRBV7-3	many
CASGLVIGGENTEAFF	TGTGCTAGTGGTTTGGTAATCGGTGGGGAGAACACTGAAGCTTTCTTT	TRBJ1-1	NA	TRBV12-5	many
CASSHGTLAEAFF	TGCGCCAGCAGCCACGGGACACTCGCTGAAGCTTTCTTT	TRBJ1-1	NA	TRBV5-1	NA
CSARDLQVGYQETQYF	TGCAGTGCTAGAGATCTTCAAGTGGGGTACCAAGAGACCCAGTACTTC	TRBJ2-5	NA	TRBV20-1	NA
CAPPLAGGWTQYF	TGTGCTCCCCCTCTCGCGGGGGGTTGGACCCAGTACTTC	TRBJ2-5	TRBD2	TRBV25-1	NA
CASSRGWGLAGGETQYF	TGTGCCAGCAGCAGGGGGTGGGGACTAGCGGGAGGAGAGACCCAGTACTTC	TRBJ2-5	TRBD2	TRBV7-3	NA
CASAPGPNYGYTF	TGTGCCAGCGCACCGGGTCCTAACTATGGCTACACCTTC	TRBJ1-2	NA	TRBV12-3/TRBV12-4	NA
CSVEVERDQPQYF	TGCAGCGTTGAAGTTGAGAGGGATCAGCCCCAGTACTTC	TRBJ2-5	NA	TRBV29-1	once
CASSSTNSLNTEAFF	TGTGCCAGCAGCTCTACTAACAGTTTGAACACTGAAGCTTTCTTT	TRBJ1-1	NA	TRBV11-1	NA
CATSREIGTGAGYTF	TGTGCCACCAGCAGGGAGATCGGGACAGGGGCTGGCTACACCTTC	TRBJ1-2	TRBD1	TRBV15	NA
CASSLAGTEINYNSPLHF	TGTGCCAGCAGTCTAGCCGGGACGGAGATAAACTATAATTCACCCCTCCACTTT	TRBJ1-6	NA	TRBV6-5	NA
CSVAGTSGGSYEQYF	TGCAGCGTTGCAGGAACTAGCGGGGGGTCCTACGAGCAGTACTTC	TRBJ2-7	TRBD2	TRBV29-1	NA
CASSFGQIESPLHF	TGTGCCAGCAGCTTCGGACAGATTGAGTCACCCCTCCACTTT	TRBJ1-6	NA	TRBV7-2	few
CAISGGESRNTIYF	TGTGCCATCAGTGGGGGGGAATCCCGAAACACCATATATTTT	TRBJ1-3	NA	TRBV10-3	NA
CASSLDLGRAGQPQHF	TGTGCCAGCAGCTTGGATCTGGGCAGGGCCGGGCAGCCCCAGCATTTT	TRBJ1-5	NA	TRBV5-8	many